Listed below are T cell receptor beta chains from one sample, sequenced in a study of shared T cell receptors in the human thymus. Repertoires were generated with immunoSEQ multiplex PCR, while TCRdb's copy carries only in-frame clones and drops some. The top ten hold about 0.01% of the sample, which has some 720,000 clones, around 89% seen once. These data are also associated with another study on human thymus T cells.

What was sequenced was thymocytes. Receptor source: a boy under two years old with a congenital heart defect. CDR3s include the opening cysteine and the closing phenylalanine or tryptophan. The D gene is left open where the match is weak. Some rows have no size entry. The others give once, few or many, or a class for an expanded clone.

j_call clone_size v_call d_call cdr3_nt cdr3_aa
TRBJ2-2 once TRBV12-5 NA TGTGCTAGTGGTCTGACAGTCTCCGGGGAGCTGTTTTTT CASGLTVSGELFF
TRBJ2-2 NA TRBV18 TRBD2 TGTGCCAGCTCACCTCCCGGACTAGCGGGAGGCACCGGGGAGCTGTTTTTT CASSPPGLAGGTGELFF
TRBJ2-2 NA TRBV5-4 TRBD1 TGTGCCAGCAGCTTGGCCACAGGGACAGGGGGCAGGACCGGGGAGCTGTTTTTT CASSLATGTGGRTGELFF
TRBJ1-1 NA TRBV27 TRBD1 TGTGCCACCAGCCGGGACAGGGCTACGGCCCTGAACACTGAAGCTTTCTTT CATSRDRATALNTEAFF
TRBJ2-1 NA TRBV28 NA TGTGCCAGCACTAAGCTGGGGCCTGAGCAGTTCTTC CASTKLGPEQFF
TRBJ2-3 NA TRBV18 NA TGTGCCAGCTCACCAGTGGGCAGTACGAGCACAGATACGCAGTATTTT CASSPVGSTSTDTQYF
TRBJ2-2 NA TRBV14 TRBD2 TGTGCCAGCAGCCAAGGACCCGGGACTAGCGGGAGGGTGAACACCGGGGAGCTGTTTTTT CASSQGPGTSGRVNTGELFF
TRBJ1-3 NA TRBV15 NA TGTGCCACCAGCGACTCTCCAAACACCATATATTTT CATSDSPNTIYF
TRBJ1-4 NA TRBV5-1 NA TGCGCCAGCAGCCCCCGGGGGGCTGTGACTAATGAAAAACTGTTTTTT CASSPRGAVTNEKLFF
TRBJ2-3 NA TRBV27 NA TGTGCCAGCAGCCCAACGGGGGATACGCAGTATTTT CASSPTGDTQYF
TRBJ2-2 once TRBV29-1 TRBD1 TGCAGCGCCCTAGGGACAGGAAACACCGGGGAGCTGTTTTTT CSALGTGNTGELFF
TRBJ1-2 few TRBV19 TRBD1 TGTGCCAGTAGTATCCCCGACAGGGACTATGGCTACACCTTC CASSIPDRDYGYTF
TRBJ1-2 NA TRBV27 TRBD1 TGTGCCAGCAGTTTGGTATGGACAGGGACCCCATCTTACAACTATGGCTACACCTTC CASSLVWTGTPSYNYGYTF
TRBJ2-3 once TRBV7-2 TRBD2 TGTGCCAGCAGCGACGGACTAGCGGGTCCTCCTAGCACAGATACGCAGTATTTT CASSDGLAGPPSTDTQYF
TRBJ2-1 NA TRBV10-3 TRBD2 TGTGCCATCAGTGAGTCGAAAGCGGGAGGGGACAATGAGCAGTTCTTC CAISESKAGGDNEQFF
TRBJ2-7 NA TRBV20-1 TRBD2 TGCAGTGCCCGGGGGGGCGACGAGCAGTACTTC CSARGGDEQYF
TRBJ1-4 NA TRBV6-6 NA TGTGCCAGCAGTTCCGGGACACGGGAAAAACTGTTTTTT CASSSGTREKLFF
TRBJ2-2 NA TRBV27 NA TGTGCCAGCAGTCCCCGGACAGTGAACACCGGGGAGCTGTTTTTT CASSPRTVNTGELFF
TRBJ2-3 NA TRBV27 NA TGTGCCAGCAGTTTAGCGGGGACCCGAGCCACAGATACGCAGTATTTT CASSLAGTRATDTQYF
TRBJ1-1 NA TRBV27 NA TGTGCCAGCAGTTTAACTGAGTCAGGGTGGATCACTGAAGCTTTCTTT CASSLTESGWITEAFF
TRBJ2-2 NA TRBV6-1 NA TGTGCCAGCAGGGAAACAGGGCCTAACACCGGGGAGCTGTTTTTT CASRETGPNTGELFF
TRBJ1-6 NA TRBV5-1 TRBD1 TGCGCCAGCAGCCCCGGGACAGGGCCAATTGGACCCCTCCACTTT CASSPGTGPIGPLHF
TRBJ2-7 once TRBV15 NA TGTGCCACCAGCAGAGAGGGGCGGGGATGGTACGAGCAGTACTTC CATSREGRGWYEQYF
TRBJ2-3 NA TRBV5-1 TRBD2 TGCGCCAGCAGCGGGGATAGCGGGGGGAGCGCAGATACGCAGTATTTT CASSGDSGGSADTQYF
TRBJ2-1 few TRBV4-1 TRBD1 TGCGCCAGCAGCCAGTCCCCAGGGACAGGGGGTTATCCCTACAATGAGCAGTTCTTC CASSQSPGTGGYPYNEQFF
TRBJ2-3 NA TRBV28 NA TGTGCCAGCAGTTCCCTGGCGGGACGCACAGATACGCAGTATTTT CASSSLAGRTDTQYF
TRBJ1-1 NA TRBV7-9 TRBD1 TGTGCCAGCAGCTCACGACAGGGGGGAATGACTGAAGCTTTCTTT CASSSRQGGMTEAFF
TRBJ2-5 NA TRBV7-7 NA TGTGCTAGCAGCCCCGAAAGGACTGGCTTAGAGACCCAGTACTTC CASSPERTGLETQYF
TRBJ2-7 NA TRBV7-2 TRBD2 TGTGCCAGCAGCTCGGGCCCCTGGGGCGGGAGTAGGTACGAGCAGTACTTC CASSSGPWGGSRYEQYF
TRBJ2-1 NA TRBV12-1 NA TGTGCCAGCAGCTTCCCGGGACTAGCGGAAAATGAGCAGTTCTTC CASSFPGLAENEQFF
TRBJ2-3 once TRBV5-1 NA TGCGCCAGCAGCCGGGTGAGTAAGGATTTGGCGGCAAACACAGATACGCAGTATTTT CASSRVSKDLAANTDTQYF
TRBJ2-7 NA TRBV6-6 TRBD2 TGTGCCAGCCAAGGGACTAGCGGCTACTACGAGCAGTACTTC CASQGTSGYYEQYF
TRBJ1-3 NA TRBV7-9 NA TGTGCCAGCAGCCTTTATATACGGGAGCCGAACACCATATATTTT CASSLYIREPNTIYF
TRBJ2-7 NA TRBV11-1 NA TGTGCCAGCAGCTTAAGGTCCGGCGGTCGGGACGAGCAGTACTTC CASSLRSGGRDEQYF
TRBJ2-1 NA TRBV14 TRBD2 TGTGCCAGCAGCCAAGAGTGGCGGGGGGACAATGAGCAGTTCTTC CASSQEWRGDNEQFF
TRBJ2-5 NA TRBV4-1 NA TGCGCCAGCAGCCAGCTTAGTACGAGCGGGTCCCAAGAGACCCAGTACTTC CASSQLSTSGSQETQYF
TRBJ2-7 NA TRBV30 NA TGTGCCTGGAAGCAGGAATCGGCCTACGAGCAGTACTTC CAWKQESAYEQYF
TRBJ1-2 NA TRBV4-3 NA TGCGCCAGCAGCCAAGATCGTCCGGACAGTCGTGTATTTGGCTACACCTTC CASSQDRPDSRVFGYTF
TRBJ2-3 NA TRBV7-2 TRBD1 TGTGCCAGCAGCTGGAGGGACAGGGATAGCACAGATACGCAGTATTTT CASSWRDRDSTDTQYF
TRBJ2-2 NA TRBV6-5 NA TGTGCCAGCCTCGGGTTTAGAACCGGGGAGCTGTTTTTT CASLGFRTGELFF
TRBJ2-3 NA TRBV18 TRBD1 TGTGCCAGCTCACCACCGGGACAGGGGCGGGATACGCAGTATTTT CASSPPGQGRDTQYF
TRBJ2-3 NA TRBV10-2 TRBD2 TGCGCCAGCAACCGAGCGGGAGGGAAGTCTAGCACAGATACGCAGTATTTT CASNRAGGKSSTDTQYF
TRBJ1-3 once TRBV7-2 TRBD1 TGTGCCAGCAGCTTAGGCCTCCACAGGGGTGGAAACACCATATATTTT CASSLGLHRGGNTIYF
TRBJ2-7 few TRBV11-2 TRBD1 TGTGCCAGCAGCCCCCGGGGGGACAGGGAGATCTACGAGCAGTACTTC CASSPRGDREIYEQYF
TRBJ1-1 NA TRBV5-1 NA TGCGCCAGCAGCTCGAAACGAGGGACTGAAGCTTTCTTT CASSSKRGTEAFF
TRBJ2-7 NA TRBV23-1 NA TGCGCCAGCAGTCAAAAGAAACTAAACGGCTACGAGCAGTACTTC CASSQKKLNGYEQYF
TRBJ2-3 few TRBV18 TRBD2 TGTGCCAGCTCACCACCCGACGGGACTAGCGGGGGCAGGAGCACAGATACGCAGTATTTT CASSPPDGTSGGRSTDTQYF
TRBJ1-5 NA TRBV28 TRBD1 TGTGCCAGCACCCACCCCGGCGGGACAGACAATCAGCCCCAGCATTTT CASTHPGGTDNQPQHF